This T cell receptor (beta chain) was retrieved from a study of regulatory T cells in long-lasting Graves disease. Study-wide findings and caveats: Patients whose Graves' disease persisted exhibited lower TCR diversity than those newly diagnosed. Blood alone, not thyroid tissue, was studied.

Sequencing libraries for TCR beta were prepared with iRepertoire HTBI primers and Arm-PCR of CDR3 regions. TCRdb re-derived calls from the multiplex PCR reads in MiXCR, one entry per CDR3 protein. The top ten hold approximately 9.3% of the sample, which has roughly 500,000 distinct CDR3 sequences, approximately 15% seen once. Points on this clonotype: Its antigen remains unidentified.

This sample's time point: newly diagnosed GD, antithyroid drugs for less than 3 months. The TCR library was made from RNA extracted from PBMCs. An approximately 10-milliliter sample of peripheral blood was drawn into EDTA tubes. Germline CDR1 KGHDR, CDR2 SFDVKD. V was clipped by 4 bases and J by 2 bases, with 12 bases between them. This CDR3 has 15 amino acids. The sample was also reused in another study, on T cells in Graves' hyperthyroidism and ophthalmopathy. This second report adds: Disease duration under 2 months; hyperthyroidism patients were aged 18 to 65.

This clonotype was obtained from a man between 25 and 39 years old with Graves disease. The rearrangement links TRBV24-1 to TRBJ2-3, with D perhaps matching TRBD2 (6 bases). The sequenced sample was peripheral blood mononuclear cells (PBMCs), obtained at new diagnosis, from a patient treated with antithyroid drugs. The CDR3 here is CATSEASESTDTQYF. The CDR3 DNA reads TGTGCCACCAGTGAAGCTAGCGAGTCCACAGATACGCAGTATTTT.